This entry lists 20 T cell receptor beta chains sequenced from one sample in a study of CD4 T cells in relation to SARS-CoV-2 and coronaviruses. Sequencing was performed with immunoSEQ multiplex PCR; in TCRdb, only in-frame clones are kept and a portion is missing. Here the sample spans 25,000 to 35,000 clones, approximately 75% being singletons. These receptors are not linked to any known antigen. Before the COVID-19 pandemic, during about 2010-2018, CD4+ T cells were taken from unexposed donors. After nine to ten days of culture, CD4+ T cells were isolated. Material for sequencing was CD4+ T cells from PBMCs, cultured in vitro. The receptors were sampled from a human donor in good health.

There are a few counts of this clone. This chain links TRBV7-9 with TRBJ1-2, with 10 nucleotides matching TRBD1. The CDR3 has 15 amino acids. Germline V gene data show CDR1 as SEHNR and CDR2 as FQNEAQ (reference sequence). The V segment lost 5 bases and the J segment 8 bases; nucleotides outside the gene matches: 11. In DNA, the CDR3 is TGTGCCAGCAGCCCACGGGACAGGGGATCTATGGGCTACACCTTC. This sequence encodes CASSPRDRGSMGYTF.

The chain recombines TRBV2 with TRBJ1-2; D is perhaps TRBD1 (5 bases). Germline CDR1 and CDR2: SNHLY and FYNNEI. CDR3 size: 14 residues. V was shortened by 4 bases and J by 4 bases, with 13 bases between the two germline ends. The CDR3 spells CASSAGGLTYGYTF. For the CDR3, the DNA is TGTGCCAGCAGTGCGGGGGGACTCACCTATGGCTACACCTTC.

The V and J genes are TRBV9 and TRBJ1-1; D remains ambiguous. V lost 0 bases, J lost 3 bases, and 15 bases lay in between. Germline lookup yields CDR1 SGDLS and CDR2 YYNGEE. The CDR3 runs 16 residues. The chain's CDR3 is CASSVGRLGKHTEAFF. CDR3 DNA: TGTGCCAGCAGCGTAGGTAGGTTAGGAAAGCACACTGAAGCTTTCTTT.

This chain connects TRBV3-1 (or the pseudogene TRBV3-2) to TRBJ2-1; unclear D gene. Germline V lookup: CDR1 LGHDT, CDR2 YNNKEL (reference sequence). This CDR3 region has 13 residues. The V end was cut by 4 bases, the J end by 9 bases, with 13 bases between. DNA of the CDR3: TGTGCCAGCAGCCTGGACGGCCGAGGTGAGCAGTTCTTC. It translates to CASSLDGRGEQFF.

A few counts support this clone. The rearrangement links TRBV24-1 to TRBJ2-1, with D unclear. Germline-derived CDR1 and CDR2 are KGHDR and SFDVKD. CDR3 size: 10 residues. V shed 9 bases and J shed 5 bases, with 4 bases lying between them. The DNA for the CDR3 is TGTGCCACCCCTGACAATGAGCAGTTCTTC. It yields the protein CATPDNEQFF.

The rearrangement uses TRBV5-1 and TRBJ1-1, with TRBD1 as a possible D gene (5 bases). V lost 3 bases and J lost 7, with 10 bases in between. The V gene's germline CDR1 is SGHRS and CDR2 YFSETQ. The CDR3 contains 12 residues. The DNA for the CDR3 is TGCGCCAGCAGCTGGGGACGGGATGAAGCTTTCTTT. Its protein is CASSWGRDEAFF.

This chain connects TRBV30 to TRBJ2-3; D is uncertain. The CDR3 is 11 residues long. The germline V gene encodes CDR1 GTSNPN and CDR2 SVGIG (reference sequence). V gave up 5 bases and J gave up 6 bases, with 9 bases separating them. CDR3 DNA: TGTGCCTGGTCGGGTGGGGATACGCAGTATTTT. This codes for CAWSGGDTQYF.

V usage is TRBV14 and J usage is TRBJ1-2, with 7 nucleotides matching TRBD1. CDR1 is SGHDN and CDR2 is FVKESK in the germline V gene. The J segment lost 6 bases and the V segment lost 0 bases, leaving 4 bases of the junction unmatched. The CDR3 contains 14 residues. In DNA, the CDR3 is TGTGCCAGCAGCCAAGAAATCAGGGGGGATGGCTACACCTTC. Its protein product is CASSQEIRGDGYTF.

This clone was observed a single time. The chain carries TRBV6-7 and TRBJ2-7; TRBD1 matches at 7 bases. TRBV6-7 is identified as an open reading frame with a role that is uncertain. J was trimmed by 0 bases and V by 2 bases; bases with no gene match: 7. This CDR3 spans 16 amino acids. CDR3 sequence reads: CASSYPHGTVSYEQYF. The CDR3 DNA reads TGTGCCAGCAGTTACCCCCACGGGACAGTCTCCTACGAGCAGTACTTC.

The V and J genes are TRBV4-1 and TRBJ1-6; TRBD1 is a possible D gene (5 bases). The CDR3 extends over 15 amino acids. Trimming took off 0 bases at V and 9 bases at J, with 12 bases between the two ends. Germline lookup yields CDR1 MGHRA and CDR2 YSYEKL. The CDR3 here is CASSQDGGSSSPLHF. CDR3 in DNA: TGCGCCAGCAGCCAAGATGGGGGGAGTTCTTCACCCCTCCACTTT.

The chain carries TRBV3-1 (or the pseudogene TRBV3-2) and TRBJ1-4, with TRBD1 as a possible D gene (5 bases). The V gene's germline CDR1 is LGHDT and CDR2 YNNKEL (reference sequence). This CDR3 spans 13 amino acids. V dropped 1 base and J dropped 8 bases, with 8 bases sitting between them. The CDR3 nucleotides read TGTGCCAGCAGCCAAGGGACATTGGAAAAACTGTTTTTT. This gives the protein CASSQGTLEKLFF.

This chain links TRBV5-1 with TRBJ2-2; D perhaps matches TRBD1 (5 bases). V dropped 0 bases and J dropped 7 bases, with 13 bases sitting between them. The CDR3 is 15 residues long. The germline V gene encodes CDR1 SGHRS and CDR2 YFSETQ. The CDR3 is CASSLAVGANGELFF. The CDR3, as DNA: TGCGCCAGCAGCTTGGCGGTAGGGGCCAACGGGGAGCTGTTTTTT.

V gene TRBV2 combines with J gene TRBJ1-5; the D is unclear. Germline V gene lookup returns CDR1 SNHLY and CDR2 FYNNEI. The CDR3 consists of 17 residues. V lost 2 bases and J 2 bases, leaving 16 bases between the germline ends. The CDR3 spells CASSESLGYWGNQPQHF. The CDR3 DNA reads as TGTGCCAGCAGTGAAAGTCTCGGGTATTGGGGCAATCAGCCCCAGCATTTT.

The CDR3 nucleotides are TGTGCCACCACCCCGGGACCCACATACAATGAGCAGTTCTTC. This codes for CATTPGPTYNEQFF. V usage is TRBV10-3 and J usage is TRBJ2-1; TRBD1 or TRBD2 may be the D gene (5 bases each). In germline, CDR1 is ENHRY, CDR2 SYGVKD. There are 14 residues in the CDR3. V dropped 10 bases and J dropped 4 bases, with 17 bases sitting between them.

The J gene is TRBJ1-1, the V gene TRBV19; no clear D. The CDR3 runs 13 residues. The V and J ends lost 6 bases and 5 bases respectively, with 13 bases between them. Germline V gene sequence: CDR1 LNHDA, CDR2 SQIVND (reference sequence). The CDR3: CASRSGAGTEAFF. CDR3 nucleotides: TGTGCCAGTAGGTCGGGTGCGGGGACTGAAGCTTTCTTT. The whole variable domain, remainder taken from reference TRBV19 and TRBJ1-1, is DGGITQSPKYLFRKEGQNVTLSCEQNLNHDAMYWYRQDPGQGLRLIYYSQIVNDFQKGDIAEGYSVSREKKESFPLTVTSAQKNPTAFYLCASRSGAGTEAFFGQGTRLTVV.

V is TRBV5-1 and J is TRBJ2-1, with D possibly matching TRBD1 (6 bases). The CDR3 sequence is 16 residues long. The germline V gene has CDR1 SGHRS and CDR2 YFSETQ. V lost 0 bases and J 0 bases, leaving 10 bases between the germline ends. Here the CDR3 DNA reads TGCGCCAGCAGCTTGGAGTTAGGGGGCTCCTACAATGAGCAGTTCTTC. Translation gives CASSLELGGSYNEQFF. Using reference TRBV5-1 and TRBJ2-1 for the parts outside the CDR3, the full variable domain is KAGVTQTPRYLIKTRGQQVTLSCSPISGHRSVSWYQQTPGQGLQFLFEYFSETQRNKGNFPGRFSGRQFSNSRSEMNVSTLELGDSALYLCASSLELGGSYNEQFFGPGTRLTVL.

The chain carries TRBV21-1 and TRBJ2-7; the table's D gene call, TRBD1, was not cross checked with the DNA. TRBV21-1 is a pseudogene. CDR3 size: 16 residues. CDR3: CASSSPGQGLPYEQYF. CDR3 sequence (DNA): TGTGCCAGCAGTTCTCCGGGACAGGGACTCCCCTACGAGCAGTACTTC.

J is TRBJ2-2 and V is TRBV5-1; D is perhaps TRBD1 or TRBD2 (6 bases each). The CDR3 is made up of 15 amino acids. CDR1 and CDR2 from the germline V gene are SGHRS and YFSETQ. V was pared by 8 bases and J by 5 bases, with 19 bases between. The CDR3 DNA reads TGCGCCAGTCGGGGGCAGGATCTGACAACCGGGGAGCTGTTTTTT. Its translation: CASRGQDLTTGELFF.

The chain recombines TRBV6-4 with TRBJ2-2; TRBD1 is a possible D gene (5 bases). CDR1 is MRHNA, CDR2 SNTAGT, per germline. The CDR3 totals 14 residues. V was clipped by 5 bases and J by 1 base, with 8 bases between them. CDR3 residues: CASSPRVNTGELFF. In DNA, the CDR3 is TGTGCCAGCAGTCCCAGGGTGAACACCGGGGAGCTGTTTTTT.

The chain employs TRBV10-3 and TRBJ1-1; TRBD1 agrees at 10 bases. The CDR3 sequence is 16 residues long. V shed 4 bases, J shed 4 bases, and the junction held 9 bases outside the gene matches. Germline V CDR1 and CDR2: ENHRY, SYGVKD. The DNA for the CDR3 is TGTGCCATCAGTGCTCTCGACAGGGGGCCGGGCACTGAAGCTTTCTTT. Translated: CAISALDRGPGTEAFF.